This T cell receptor (beta chain) is from a study of T-cell memory formation after mild COVID-19. This clonotype was seen a few times. Each CDR3 protein gets one entry after TCRdb re-called the 5' RACE reads with MiXCR. This table has about 410,000 distinct CDR3 sequences, 20% to 30% appearing once. The CDR3 covers 14 residues. V lost 4 bases and J lost 0, with 10 bases in between. CDR1 and CDR2 (germline): LGHDT, YNNKEL (reference sequence). V gene TRBV3-1 combines with J gene TRBJ2-7; TRBD2 is a possible D gene (7 bases). Sequencing was carried out using PBMCs or a T cell subset sorted from them (not recorded which). The origin of this receptor is an adult woman who had mild COVID-19 (a few samples of this study predate the infection). Cell type and time point are not known. This CDR3 is CASSRGGHSYEQYF. The CDR3 DNA reads as TGTGCCAGCAGCCGCGGGGGCCACTCCTACGAGCAGTACTTC.